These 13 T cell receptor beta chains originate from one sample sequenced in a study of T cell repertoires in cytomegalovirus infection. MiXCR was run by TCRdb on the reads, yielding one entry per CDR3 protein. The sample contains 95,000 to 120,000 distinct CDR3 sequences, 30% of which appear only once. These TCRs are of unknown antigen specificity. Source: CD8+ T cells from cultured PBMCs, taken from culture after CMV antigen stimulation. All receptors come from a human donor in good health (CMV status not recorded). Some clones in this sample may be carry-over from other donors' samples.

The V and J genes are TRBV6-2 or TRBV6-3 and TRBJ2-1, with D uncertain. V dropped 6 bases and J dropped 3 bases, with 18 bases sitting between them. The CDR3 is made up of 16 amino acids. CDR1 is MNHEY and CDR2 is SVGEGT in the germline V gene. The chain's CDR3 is CASSPVIGLDYNEQFF. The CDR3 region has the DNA TGTGCCAGCAGCCCGGTTATTGGGCTAGACTACAATGAGCAGTTCTTC.

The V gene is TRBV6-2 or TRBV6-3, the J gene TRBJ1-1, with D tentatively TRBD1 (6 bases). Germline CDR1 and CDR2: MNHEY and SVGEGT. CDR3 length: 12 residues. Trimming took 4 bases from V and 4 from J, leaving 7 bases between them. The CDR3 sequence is CASSLGATEAFF. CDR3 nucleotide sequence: TGTGCCAGCAGTTTGGGGGCCACTGAAGCTTTCTTT.

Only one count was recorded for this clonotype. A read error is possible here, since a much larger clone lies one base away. CDR3 sequence reads: CASSYQGSDTQYF. CDR3 DNA sequence: TGTGCCAGCAGTTACCAGGGGTCAGATACGCAGTATTTT. This chain links TRBV28 with TRBJ2-3, with D perhaps TRBD1 (6 bases). Trimming shortened V by 4 bases and J by 4 bases, and 9 bases separated the two germline ends. CDR1 is MDHEN, CDR2 SYDVKM, per germline. CDR3 size: 13 residues.

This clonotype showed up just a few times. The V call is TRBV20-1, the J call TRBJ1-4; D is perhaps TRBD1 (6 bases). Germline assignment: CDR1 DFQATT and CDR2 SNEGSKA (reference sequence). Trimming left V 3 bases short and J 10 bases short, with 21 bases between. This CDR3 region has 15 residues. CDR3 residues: CSARPPGTQGLKLFF. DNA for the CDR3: TGCAGTGCTAGGCCTCCAGGGACACAGGGTCTAAAACTGTTTTTT.

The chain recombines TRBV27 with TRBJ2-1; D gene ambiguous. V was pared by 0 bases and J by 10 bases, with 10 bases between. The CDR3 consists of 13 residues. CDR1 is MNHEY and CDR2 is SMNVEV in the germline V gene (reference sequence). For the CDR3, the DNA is TGTGCCAGCAGTTTATCGAAAATGGGGGAGCAGTTCTTC. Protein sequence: CASSLSKMGEQFF.

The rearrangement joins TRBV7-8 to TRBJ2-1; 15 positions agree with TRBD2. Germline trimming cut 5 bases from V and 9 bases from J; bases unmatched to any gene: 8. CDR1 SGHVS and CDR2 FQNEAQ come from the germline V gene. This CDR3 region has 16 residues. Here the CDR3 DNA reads TGTGCCAGCAGCCCCCGGACTAGCGGGGGGGCCAGTGAGCAGTTCTTC. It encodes CASSPRTSGGASEQFF.

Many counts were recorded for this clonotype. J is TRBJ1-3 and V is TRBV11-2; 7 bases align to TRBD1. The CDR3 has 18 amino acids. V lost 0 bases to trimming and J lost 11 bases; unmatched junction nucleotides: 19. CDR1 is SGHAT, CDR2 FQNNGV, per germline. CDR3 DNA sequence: TGTGCCAGCAGCTTAGAAGTCGGGGGGACAGCCGCGTTAACGCCCATATATTTT. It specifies CASSLEVGGTAALTPIYF.

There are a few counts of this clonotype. This CDR3 is CASSLIAGGPPDTQYF. The CDR3 DNA follows: TGTGCCAGCAGCTTAATCGCGGGGGGGCCCCCAGATACGCAGTATTTT. The J gene is TRBJ2-3, the V gene TRBV7-2; 9 bases are a match to TRBD2. The CDR3 sequence is 16 residues long. The V and J ends lost 2 bases and 4 bases, in that order; junction bases with no gene match: 7. The germline V gene has CDR1 SGHTA and CDR2 FQGNSA.

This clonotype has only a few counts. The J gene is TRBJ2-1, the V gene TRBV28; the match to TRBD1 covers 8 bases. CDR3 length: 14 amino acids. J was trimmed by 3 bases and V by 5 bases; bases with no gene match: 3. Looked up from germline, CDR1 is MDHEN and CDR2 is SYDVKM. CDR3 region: CASSPDRDYNEQFF. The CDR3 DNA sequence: TGTGCCAGCAGTCCGGACAGGGACTACAATGAGCAGTTCTTC.

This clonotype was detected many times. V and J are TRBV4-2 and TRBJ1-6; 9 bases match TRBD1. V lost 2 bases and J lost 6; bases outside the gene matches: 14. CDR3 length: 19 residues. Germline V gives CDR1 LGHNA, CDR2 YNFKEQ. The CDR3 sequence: CASSQQLTDGTGFNSPLHF. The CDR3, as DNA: TGTGCCAGCAGCCAACAGCTAACCGACGGGACAGGGTTTAATTCACCCCTCCACTTT.

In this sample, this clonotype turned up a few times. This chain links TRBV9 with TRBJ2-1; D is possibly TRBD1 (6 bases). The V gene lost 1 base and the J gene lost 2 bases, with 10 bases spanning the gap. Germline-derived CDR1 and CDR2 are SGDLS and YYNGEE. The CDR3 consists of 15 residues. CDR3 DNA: TGTGCCAGCAGCGTAACAGGGTTGACCTACAATGAGCAGTTCTTC. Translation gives CASSVTGLTYNEQFF.

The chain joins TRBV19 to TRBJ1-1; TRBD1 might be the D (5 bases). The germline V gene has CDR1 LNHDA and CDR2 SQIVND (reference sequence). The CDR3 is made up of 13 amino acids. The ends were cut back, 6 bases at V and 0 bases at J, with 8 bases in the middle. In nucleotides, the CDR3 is TGTGCCAGTAGATGGGGCCTGAACACTGAAGCTTTCTTT. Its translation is CASRWGLNTEAFF. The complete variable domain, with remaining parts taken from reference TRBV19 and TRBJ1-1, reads DGGITQSPKYLFRKEGQNVTLSCEQNLNHDAMYWYRQDPGQGLRLIYYSQIVNDFQKGDIAEGYSVSREKKESFPLTVTSAQKNPTAFYLCASRWGLNTEAFFGQGTRLTVV.

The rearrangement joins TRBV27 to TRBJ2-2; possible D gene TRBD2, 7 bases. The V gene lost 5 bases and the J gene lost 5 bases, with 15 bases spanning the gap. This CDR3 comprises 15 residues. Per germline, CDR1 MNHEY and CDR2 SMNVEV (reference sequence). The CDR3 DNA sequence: TGTGCCAGCAGTAGATGGGGGGGCCAAACCGGGGAGCTGTTTTTT. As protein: CASSRWGGQTGELFF.